The next 28 T cell receptor beta chains were all read from a single sample in a study of molecular identifiers for immune sequencing clone quantification. TCRdb redid the calling of the PCR reads with MiXCR, one entry per CDR3 protein. The data show about 67,000 distinct CDR3 sequences, with around 17% seen just once and around 1.6% held by the top ten. The specimen sequenced was naive CD8+ T cells from blood, with Jurkat cell RNA spiked in. Subset denoted: FACS-sorted CD8+CD4-CCR7+CD45RA+ naive T cells. The source of these receptors is a human donor in good health. Some libraries in this study had Jurkat cell RNA spiked in.

This clonotype was seen at least ten times. The chain links TRBV6-5 to TRBJ2-7; D might be TRBD1 or TRBD2, each matching 5 bases. The CDR3 is 16 amino acids. V was shortened by 5 bases and J by 2 bases, with 19 bases between the two germline ends. Germline assignment: CDR1 MNHEY and CDR2 SVGAGI. The CDR3 nucleotides are TGTGCCAGCAGTCTCGCCATCGGGGACCAGACCTACGAGCAGTACTTC. Translated: CASSLAIGDQTYEQYF.

This clonotype was seen more than once but under ten times. The V and J genes are TRBV29-1 and TRBJ1-4, with 12 positions matching TRBD1. CDR1 is SQVTM and CDR2 is ANQGSEA in the germline V gene. Trimming at V came to 0 bases and at J to 7 bases, leaving 15 bases not matched to a gene. There are 19 residues in the CDR3. The CDR3 protein is CSVEDGRGQGAIVCEKLFF. The CDR3 DNA reads TGCAGCGTTGAAGATGGTAGGGGACAGGGGGCGATTGTTTGTGAAAAACTGTTTTTT.

The sample holds many counts of this clonotype. This chain connects TRBV7-6 to TRBJ2-3; the match to TRBD2 covers 7 bases. The CDR3 is 14 residues long. V gave up 5 bases and J gave up 4 bases; unmatched junction bases: 6. Germline V CDR1 and CDR2: SGHVS, FNYEAQ. CDR3 residues: CASSLTAGADTQYF. For the CDR3, the DNA is TGTGCCAGCAGCCTTACGGCGGGAGCAGATACGCAGTATTTT.

Ten or more counts support this clonotype. The chain carries TRBV20-1 and TRBJ2-1; D remains ambiguous. CDR1 is DFQATT and CDR2 is SNEGSKA in the germline V gene (reference sequence). The CDR3 totals 14 residues. Trimming took off 3 bases at V and 4 bases at J, with 13 bases between the two ends. The CDR3 coding sequence is TGCAGTGCTAGGTACGGGCTGGCTTACAATGAGCAGTTCTTC. Translation gives CSARYGLAYNEQFF.

This clonotype was recorded at least ten times. The chain couples TRBV7-9 to TRBJ2-2; TRBD2 aligns across 9 bases. This CDR3 has 15 residues. The germline CDR1 and CDR2 sequences are SEHNR and FQNEAQ (reference sequence). The J segment lost 6 bases and the V segment lost 3 bases, leaving 5 bases of the junction unmatched. The CDR3 sequence: CASSFAGGRSGELFF. Here the CDR3 DNA reads TGTGCCAGCAGCTTTGCGGGAGGGCGTTCCGGGGAGCTGTTTTTT.

The table lists this clonotype with many counts. The chain uses TRBV11-3 and TRBJ1-1; no reliable D call. Germline lookup yields CDR1 SGHNT and CDR2 YENEEA. V was trimmed by 1 base and J by 5 bases, leaving 11 bases between them. This CDR3 is built from 14 residues. The CDR3, as DNA: TGTGCCAGCAGCTTAGCCGAAAAGAGGACTGAAGCTTTCTTT. Protein sequence: CASSLAEKRTEAFF.

In regard to this clonotype: A clone one base away is much larger, so this may be a read error. The chain couples TRBV7-6 to TRBJ2-3; no clear D gene. The CDR3 is 11 amino acids. CDR1 is SGHVS and CDR2 is FNYEAQ in the germline V gene. CDR3 amino acids: CAGSDLDTQYF. CDR3 in DNA: TGTGCCGGCAGCGACCTAGATACGCAGTATTTT.

Many counts were recorded for this clonotype. This rearrangement joins TRBV9 to TRBJ1-1; no firm D call. Trimming took 0 bases from V and 0 from J, leaving 6 bases between them. CDR1 and CDR2 from the germline V gene are SGDLS and YYNGEE. The CDR3 has 14 amino acids. This CDR3 reads CASSVGDLNTEAFF. CDR3 sequence (DNA): TGTGCCAGCAGCGTAGGCGATCTGAACACTGAAGCTTTCTTT.

This clonotype was seen many times. The chain recombines TRBV2 with TRBJ1-5; D uncertain. Trimming stripped 3 bases from V and 0 bases from J, with 18 bases between. In germline, CDR1 is SNHLY, CDR2 FYNNEI. The CDR3 totals 18 residues. CDR3 protein: CASSDSGLSGISNQPQHF. The DNA for the CDR3 is TGTGCCAGCAGTGACTCCGGGCTGAGCGGAATTAGCAATCAGCCCCAGCATTTT.

The rearrangement joins TRBV29-1 to TRBJ2-1, with 8 bases lining up with TRBD2. Germline assignment: CDR1 SQVTM and CDR2 ANQGSEA. This CDR3 region has 15 residues. The trim removed 7 bases at V and 2 bases at J, leaving 10 bases unmatched. For the CDR3, the DNA is TGCAGCGGGGAACGCTCGGGAGGGCCCTACAATGAGCAGTTCTTC. Its protein product is CSGERSGGPYNEQFF.

This clonotype has ten or more counts. This chain uses TRBV29-1 with TRBJ2-2, with D perhaps matching TRBD2 (6 bases). Trimming took 1 base from V and 6 from J, leaving 12 bases between them. The length of the CDR3 is 14 residues. Germline V gene data show CDR1 as SQVTM and CDR2 as ANQGSEA. The chain's CDR3 is CSVEGRARPGELFF. The CDR3 DNA follows: TGCAGCGTTGAAGGGAGGGCGCGCCCCGGGGAGCTGTTTTTT.

This chain connects TRBV5-4 to TRBJ2-7; 7 nucleotides line up with TRBD1. Germline CDR1 is SGHNT and CDR2 is YYREEE (reference sequence). With V trimmed by 4 bases and J by 2 bases, 6 bases remained unmatched. The CDR3 sequence is 14 residues long. CDR3 DNA sequence: TGTGCCAGCAGCCTTCGACAGGGCACCTACGAGCAGTACTTC. This sequence encodes CASSLRQGTYEQYF.

Only a few counts were recorded for this clonotype. The rearrangement links TRBV2 to TRBJ2-5; perhaps TRBD2 as D (6 bases). V lost 3 bases, J lost 4 bases, and 24 bases lay in between. This CDR3 region has 18 residues. CDR1 is SNHLY, CDR2 FYNNEI, per germline. The CDR3 is CASSDSYGLAAGVETQYF. CDR3 sequence (DNA): TGTGCCAGCAGTGATTCGTACGGCCTAGCAGCGGGTGTAGAGACCCAGTACTTC.

This clonotype was counted at least ten times. The chain links TRBV7-9 to TRBJ2-4; 9 nucleotides agree with TRBD2. V lost 1 base to trimming and J lost 2 bases; unmatched junction nucleotides: 12. CDR3 size: 19 residues. Germline values: CDR1 SEHNR, CDR2 FQNEAQ (reference sequence). In DNA, the CDR3 is TGTGCCAGCAGCTTAGGGAATAGCGGGAGCTTACATCCCAAAAACATTCAGTACTTC. Protein sequence: CASSLGNSGSLHPKNIQYF.

Turning to this clonotype: With a much larger clone just one base away, this may be a read error. The chain joins TRBV10-3 to TRBJ2-1; D unresolved. The CDR3 runs 16 residues. Germline V lookup: CDR1 ENHRY, CDR2 SYGVKD. V lost 2 bases and J 2 bases, leaving 13 bases between the germline ends. The CDR3 DNA sequence: TGTGCCATCAGTGAGCCCCCCCGTCCTACCTACAATGAGCAGTTCTTC. Protein sequence: CAISEPPRPTYNEQFF.

This clonotype was seen a handful of times. DNA of the CDR3: TGTGCCAGCAGCGTAGGGGGCGTAGATACGCAGTATTTT. This encodes CASSVGGVDTQYF. The rearrangement uses TRBV9 and TRBJ2-3; D perhaps matches TRBD1 (5 bases). The CDR3 runs to 13 residues. CDR1 and CDR2 (germline): SGDLS, YYNGEE. V was clipped by 0 bases and J by 5 bases, with 7 bases between them.

Ten or more counts support this clonotype. The V call is TRBV11-2, the J call TRBJ2-1; D remains unclear. Germline CDR1 reads SGHAT; CDR2 reads FQNNGV. This CDR3 region has 15 residues. The V gene lost 1 base and the J gene lost 10 bases, with 17 bases spanning the gap. In nucleotides, the CDR3 is TGTGCCAGCAGCTTAGGCCCAGGCCCGCCACCGGAGCAGTTCTTC. This translates into CASSLGPGPPPEQFF.

This clonotype has at least ten counts. The genes are TRBV4-1 and TRBJ1-1, with 7 bases aligning to TRBD1. Germline V gene lookup returns CDR1 MGHRA and CDR2 YSYEKL. With 1 base clipped from V and 3 bases from J, the junction kept 5 bases outside the gene matches. The CDR3 runs 15 residues. Here the CDR3 DNA reads TGCGCCAGCAGCCAAGCAAGGGGGCAAGACACTGAAGCTTTCTTT. This gives the protein CASSQARGQDTEAFF.

This clonotype was counted only a few times. The rearrangement links TRBV5-6 to TRBJ1-1, with a tentative D call TRBD1 (6 bases). Germline V lookup: CDR1 SGHDT, CDR2 YYEEEE. This CDR3 region has 16 residues. Trimming cost V 2 bases and J 4 bases, with 18 bases left between them. The CDR3 DNA reads TGTGCCAGCAGCTTCTCTCCGGGGGGGGCGGTCACTGAAGCTTTCTTT. Translating gives CASSFSPGGAVTEAFF. The variable domain in full, with the rest retrieved from reference TRBV5-6 and TRBJ1-1, is DAGVTQSPTHLIKTRGQQVTLRCSPKSGHDTVSWYQQALGQGPQFIFQYYEEEERQRGNFPDRFSGHQFPNYSSELNVNALLLGDSALYLCASSFSPGGAVTEAFFGQGTRLTVV.

The rearrangement joins TRBV7-2 to TRBJ1-6; no clear D gene. The germline V gene encodes CDR1 SGHTA and CDR2 FQGNSA. Deletions cut 5 bases from V and 5 bases from J, with 7 bases between. The CDR3 is 13 amino acids. The CDR3 loop reads CASSLADNSPLHF. The DNA of the CDR3 is TGTGCCAGCAGCCTCGCTGATAATTCACCCCTCCACTTT.

This clonotype was observed many times. The gene calls are TRBV7-2 and TRBJ2-7; D gene uncertain. Trimming cost V 6 bases and J 0 bases, with 12 bases left between them. There are 14 residues in the CDR3. Germline CDR1 SGHTA, CDR2 FQGNSA. The CDR3 DNA reads TGTGCCAGCAGGCAGGTTGAAAGCTCCTACGAGCAGTACTTC. Protein sequence: CASRQVESSYEQYF.

A remark on this clonotype: An end of the junction does not agree with germline; a read error may underlie this. Written as DNA, the CDR3 is TGCAGCGTACCCTTGGGGGCCGGGGTGCTGTTTTTT. Translating gives CSVPLGAGVLFF. The V and J genes are TRBV29-1 and TRBJ2-2; D may be TRBD1 (6 bases). CDR3 length equals 12 residues. Germline V gene sequence: CDR1 SQVTM, CDR2 ANQGSEA.

The rearrangement links TRBV7-9 to TRBJ2-7, with 11 bases fitting TRBD2. The CDR3 is 16 residues long. Germline loops: CDR1 SEHNR, CDR2 FQNEAQ (reference sequence). The J segment lost 5 bases and the V segment lost 2 bases, leaving 8 bases of the junction unmatched. The CDR3: CASSLFLAGGPDEQYF. The CDR3 DNA follows: TGTGCCAGCAGCTTATTTCTAGCGGGAGGTCCCGACGAGCAGTACTTC.

This clonotype was found many times. The V gene is TRBV7-9, the J gene TRBJ2-4, with D unresolved. CDR3 length equals 16 residues. The V end lost 5 bases, the J end lost 0 bases, and 14 bases lay between the germline ends. CDR1 is SEHNR and CDR2 is FQNEAQ in the germline V gene (reference sequence). CDR3 DNA: TGTGCCAGCAGCCCACCCCTCGAAGTAGCCAAAAACATTCAGTACTTC. It encodes CASSPPLEVAKNIQYF. The variable domain in full, completed from reference TRBV7-9 and TRBJ2-4, reads DTGVSQNPRHKITKRGQNVTFRCDPISEHNRLYWYRQTLGQGPEFLTYFQNEAQLEKSRLLSDRFSAERPKGSFSTLEIQRTEQGDSAMYLCASSPPLEVAKNIQYFGAGTRLSVL.

This clonotype was counted ten times or more. The chain joins TRBV28 to TRBJ1-1; possibly TRBD1 for D (5 bases). The CDR3 contains 12 residues. V dropped 7 bases and J dropped 7 bases, with 13 bases sitting between them. Germline CDR1 and CDR2: MDHEN and SYDVKM. The CDR3 loop reads CASTRGIYEAFF. The CDR3 nucleotides read TGTGCCAGCACCCGGGGGATATATGAAGCTTTCTTT. Using reference TRBV28 and TRBJ1-1 for the parts outside the CDR3, the full variable domain is DVKVTQSSRYLVKRTGEKVFLECVQDMDHENMFWYRQDPGLGLRLIYFSYDVKMKEKGDIPEGYSVSREKKERFSLILESASTNQTSMYLCASTRGIYEAFFGQGTRLTVV.

This clonotype was detected only a few times. V and J are TRBV30 and TRBJ1-2, with D unresolved. From germline, CDR1 is GTSNPN and CDR2 SVGIG (reference sequence). Trimming took off 0 bases at V and 0 bases at J, with 11 bases between the two ends. The CDR3 is made up of 15 amino acids. The CDR3 spells CAWSVQRETNYGYTF. In nucleotides, the CDR3 is TGTGCCTGGAGTGTACAAAGGGAAACTAACTATGGCTACACCTTC.

At least ten counts were recorded for this clonotype. CDR3 sequence reads: CSVDSSGRAQETQYF. CDR3 coding DNA: TGCAGCGTTGACTCTAGCGGGAGGGCCCAAGAGACCCAGTACTTC. The genes are TRBV29-1 and TRBJ2-5, with 12 nucleotides matching TRBD2. The length of the CDR3 is 15 residues. The J segment lost 1 base and the V segment lost 3 bases, leaving 3 bases of the junction unmatched. Germline-derived CDR1 and CDR2 are SQVTM and ANQGSEA.

This clonotype occurred many times. This sequence joins TRBV29-1 and TRBJ1-2; D is ambiguous. The V and J ends lost 3 bases and 5 bases respectively, with 7 bases between them. This CDR3 is 11 amino acids long. The germline V gene encodes CDR1 SQVTM and CDR2 ANQGSEA. The CDR3 coding sequence is TGCAGCGTTGATCGTGATTATGGCTACACCTTC. Amino acid sequence: CSVDRDYGYTF. Full variable domain (remainder filled in from reference TRBV29-1 and TRBJ1-2): SAVISQKPSRDICQRGTSLTIQCQVDSQVTMMFWYRQQPGQSLTLIATANQGSEATYESGFVIDKFPISRPNLTFSTLTVSNMSPEDSSIYLCSVDRDYGYTFGSGTRLTVV.